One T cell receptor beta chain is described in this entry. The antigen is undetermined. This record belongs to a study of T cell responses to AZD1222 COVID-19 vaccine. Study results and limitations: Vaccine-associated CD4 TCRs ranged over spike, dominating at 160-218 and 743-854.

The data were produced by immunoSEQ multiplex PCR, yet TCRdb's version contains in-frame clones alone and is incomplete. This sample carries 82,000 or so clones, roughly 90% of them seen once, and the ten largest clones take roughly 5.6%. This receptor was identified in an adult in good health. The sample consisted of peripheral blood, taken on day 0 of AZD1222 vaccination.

The CDR3 DNA reads as TGCGCCAGCAGCTTGACACAAATATCTGCAACTAATGAAAAACTGTTTTTT. As protein: CASSLTQISATNEKLFF. The J gene is TRBJ1-4, the V gene TRBV5-1; the D is unclear. CDR3 size: 17 residues. Trimming pared 1 base from V and 0 bases from J, leaving 13 bases between. CDR1 and CDR2 from the germline V gene are SGHRS and YFSETQ.